Detailed here is one T cell receptor (beta chain). This may stem from a read error, because a much larger clone lies one nucleotide away. Given the absence of the conserved phenylalanine or tryptophan at the CDR3 end, a read error is likely. The sample originates from a study of molecular identifiers for immune sequencing clone quantification. Using its own MiXCR run on the PCR reads, TCRdb lists one record per CDR3 protein. The table lists 100,000 or so distinct CDR3 sequences, under 40% of them singletons. CDR1 is SGHVS and CDR2 is FQNEAQ in the germline V gene. V was shortened by 1 base and J by 2 bases, with 9 bases between the two germline ends. CDR3 length: 14 residues.

This TCR derives from a human donor in good health. Some libraries in this study had Jurkat cell RNA spiked in. The specimen sequenced was naive CD8+ T cells from blood, with Jurkat cell RNA spiked in. Noted subset: FACS-sorted CD8+CD4-CCR7+CD45RA+ naive T cells. The rearrangement joins TRBV7-8 to TRBJ2-7, with D possibly being TRBD1 (5 bases). This CDR3 reads CASSLDQGPYEQYY. The DNA of the CDR3 is TGTGCCAGCAGCTTAGATCAGGGCCCCTACGAGCAGTACTAC.